This T cell receptor beta chain was obtained from a study of Graves' ophthalmopathy and Graves' hyperthyroidism. Amplifying from RNA transcripts, the study obtained TCR beta CDR3 regions. First-round RT-PCR used HTBI primers; second-round multiplex PCR followed. TCRdb fed the multiplex PCR reads into MiXCR, producing one record per CDR3 protein. The sample includes 360,000 or so distinct CDR3 sequences, about 18% seen only once; the top ten take about 1.6%. CDR1 is SGHRS and CDR2 is YFSETQ in the germline V gene. V lost 4 bases and J 2 bases, leaving 16 bases between the germline ends. The CDR3 is 16 amino acids. Symptoms, serum thyroxine and TRAb, thyroid ultrasound, and orbital computed tomography formed the diagnostic basis. This clonotype was seen many times.

The source material was peripheral blood. The receptor's source is a woman younger than 35 with Graves' ophthalmopathy. The chain joins TRBV5-1 to TRBJ1-5; perhaps TRBD1 as D (6 bases). CDR3 nucleotides: TGCGCCAGCAGCCCCCGGCCAGGGGCGCGCAATCAGCCCCAGCATTTT. It translates to CASSPRPGARNQPQHF. The full variable domain, completed using reference TRBV5-1 and TRBJ1-5, is KAGVTQTPRYLIKTRGQQVTLSCSPISGHRSVSWYQQTPGQGLQFLFEYFSETQRNKGNFPGRFSGRQFSNSRSEMNVSTLELGDSALYLCASSPRPGARNQPQHFGDGTRLSIL.